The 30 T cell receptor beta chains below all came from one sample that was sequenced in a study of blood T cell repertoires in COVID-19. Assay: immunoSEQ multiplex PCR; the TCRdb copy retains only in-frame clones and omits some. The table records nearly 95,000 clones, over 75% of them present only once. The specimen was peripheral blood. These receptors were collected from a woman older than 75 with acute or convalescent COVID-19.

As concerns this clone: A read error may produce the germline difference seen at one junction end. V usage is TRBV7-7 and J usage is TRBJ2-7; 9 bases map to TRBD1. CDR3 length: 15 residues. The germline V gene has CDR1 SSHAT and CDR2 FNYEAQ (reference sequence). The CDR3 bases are TGTGCTAGCAGCTTGGGGACAGGGAGCTCCTACGAGCAGTACTTC. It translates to CASSLGTGSSYEQYF.

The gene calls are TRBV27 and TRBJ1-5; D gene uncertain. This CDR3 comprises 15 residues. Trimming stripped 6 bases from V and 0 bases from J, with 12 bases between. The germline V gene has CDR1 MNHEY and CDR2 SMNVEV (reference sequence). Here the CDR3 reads CASSRRRDSNQPQHF. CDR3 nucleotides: TGTGCCAGCAGCCGACGACGGGATAGCAATCAGCCCCAGCATTTT.

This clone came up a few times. CDR3 protein: CASSLGQGSSHTF. CDR3 in DNA: TGTGCCAGCAGCTTGGGGCAGGGGTCGAGTCACACCTTC. The V call is TRBV5-4, the J call TRBJ1-2, with D perhaps matching TRBD1 (6 bases). Trimming removed 0 bases from V and 12 bases from J, with 15 bases in between. The CDR3 runs 13 residues. Germline V gene lookup returns CDR1 SGHNT and CDR2 YYREEE (reference sequence).

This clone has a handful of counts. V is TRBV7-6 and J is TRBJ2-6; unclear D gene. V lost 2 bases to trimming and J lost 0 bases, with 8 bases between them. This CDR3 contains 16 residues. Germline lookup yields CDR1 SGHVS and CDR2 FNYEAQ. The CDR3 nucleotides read TGTGCCAGCAGCTTAAGACATAACTCTGGGGCCAACGTCCTGACTTTC. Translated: CASSLRHNSGANVLTF.

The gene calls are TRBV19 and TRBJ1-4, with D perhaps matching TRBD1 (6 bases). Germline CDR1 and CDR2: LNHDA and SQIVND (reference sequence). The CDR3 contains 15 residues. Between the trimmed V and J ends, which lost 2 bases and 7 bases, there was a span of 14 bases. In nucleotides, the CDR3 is TGTGCCAGTAGTATATCCTCCAGGGGAGCTGAAAAACTGTTTTTT. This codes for CASSISSRGAEKLFF.

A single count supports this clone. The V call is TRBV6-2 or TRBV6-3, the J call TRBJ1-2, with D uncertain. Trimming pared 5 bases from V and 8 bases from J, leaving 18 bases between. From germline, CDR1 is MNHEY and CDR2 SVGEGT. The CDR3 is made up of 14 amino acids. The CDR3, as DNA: TGTGCCAGCAGTCAAACAGCCCTCTCGGAAGGCTACACCTTC. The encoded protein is CASSQTALSEGYTF.

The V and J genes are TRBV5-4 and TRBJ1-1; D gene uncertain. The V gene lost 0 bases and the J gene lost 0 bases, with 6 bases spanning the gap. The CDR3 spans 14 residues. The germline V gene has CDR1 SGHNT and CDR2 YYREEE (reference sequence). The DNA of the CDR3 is TGTGCCAGCAGCTTGGGCCAGATGAACACTGAAGCTTTCTTT. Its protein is CASSLGQMNTEAFF. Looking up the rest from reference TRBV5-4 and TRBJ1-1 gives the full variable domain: ETGVTQSPTHLIKTRGQQVTLRCSSQSGHNTVSWYQQALGQGPQFIFQYYREEENGRGNFPPRFSGLQFPNYSSELNVNALELDDSALYLCASSLGQMNTEAFFGQGTRLTVV.

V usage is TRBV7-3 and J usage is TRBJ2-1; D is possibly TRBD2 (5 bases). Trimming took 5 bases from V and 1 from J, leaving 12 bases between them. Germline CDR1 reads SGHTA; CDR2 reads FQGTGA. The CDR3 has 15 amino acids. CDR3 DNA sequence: TGTGCCAGCAGCCCCAGCGGCCTATCCTACAATGAGCAGTTCTTC. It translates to CASSPSGLSYNEQFF. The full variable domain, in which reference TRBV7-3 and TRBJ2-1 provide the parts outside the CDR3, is GAGVSQTPSNKVTEKGKYVELRCDPISGHTALYWYRQSLGQGPEFLIYFQGTGAADDSGLPNDRFFAVRPEGSVSTLKIQRTERGDSAVYLCASSPSGLSYNEQFFGPGTRLTVL.

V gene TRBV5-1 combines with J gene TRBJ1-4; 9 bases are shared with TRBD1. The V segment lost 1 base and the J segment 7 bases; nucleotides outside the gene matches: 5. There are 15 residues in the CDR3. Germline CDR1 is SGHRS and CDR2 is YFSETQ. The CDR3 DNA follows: TGCGCCAGCAGCTTGAACACAGGGGGCGGTGAAAAACTGTTTTTT. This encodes CASSLNTGGGEKLFF.

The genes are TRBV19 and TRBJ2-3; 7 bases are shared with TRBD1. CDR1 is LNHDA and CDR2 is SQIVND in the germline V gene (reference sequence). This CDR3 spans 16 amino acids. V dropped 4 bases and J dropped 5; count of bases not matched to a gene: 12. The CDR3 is CASSRGQQNAGDTQYF. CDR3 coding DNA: TGTGCCAGTAGTAGGGGACAGCAAAATGCCGGAGATACGCAGTATTTT.

This chain's CDR3 is CASSRPGGVYGYTF. CDR3 nucleotides: TGTGCCAGCAGCCGCCCAGGGGGCGTCTATGGCTACACCTTC. V gene TRBV5-5 combines with J gene TRBJ1-2; 8 nucleotides align to TRBD1. CDR1 and CDR2 from the germline V gene are SGHKS and YYEKEE (reference sequence). There are 14 residues in the CDR3. V lost 4 bases, J lost 4 bases, and 6 bases stayed unmatched.

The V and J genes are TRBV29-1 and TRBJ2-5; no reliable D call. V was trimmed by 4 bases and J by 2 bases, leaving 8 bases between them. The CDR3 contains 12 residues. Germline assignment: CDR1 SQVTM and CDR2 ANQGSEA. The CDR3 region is CSVAESQETQYF. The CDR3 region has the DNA TGCAGCGTTGCGGAGTCACAAGAGACCCAGTACTTC.

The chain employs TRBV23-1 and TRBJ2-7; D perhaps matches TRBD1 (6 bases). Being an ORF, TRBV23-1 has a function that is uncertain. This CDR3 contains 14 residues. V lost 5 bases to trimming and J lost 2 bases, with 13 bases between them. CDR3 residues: CASSKGTRTYEQYF. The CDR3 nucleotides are TGCGCCAGCAGTAAGGGGACAAGGACCTACGAGCAGTACTTC.

The chain's CDR3 is CASSLRGAQETQYF. Here the CDR3 DNA reads TGTGCCAGCAGCTTACGCGGGGCGCAAGAGACCCAGTACTTC. The J gene is TRBJ2-5, the V gene TRBV11-2; a weak D match, TRBD2 (6 bases). CDR1 is SGHAT, CDR2 FQNNGV, per germline. Trimming stripped 2 bases from V and 2 bases from J, with 9 bases between. The CDR3 is 14 residues long.

The CDR3 here is CASSQETSGRSDTQYF. CDR3 sequence (DNA): TGCGCCAGCAGCCAAGAAACTAGCGGGAGGTCAGATACGCAGTATTTT. J is TRBJ2-3 and V is TRBV4-1, with 12 bases identical to TRBD2. Trimming took 0 bases from V and 4 from J; bases not matched to a gene: 2. Germline V lookup: CDR1 MGHRA, CDR2 YSYEKL. The CDR3 extends over 16 amino acids.

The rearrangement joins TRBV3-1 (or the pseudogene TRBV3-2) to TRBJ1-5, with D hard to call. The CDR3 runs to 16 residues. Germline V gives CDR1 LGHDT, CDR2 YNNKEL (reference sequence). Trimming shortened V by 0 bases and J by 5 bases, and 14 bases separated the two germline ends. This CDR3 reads CASSQDIGGQDQPQHF. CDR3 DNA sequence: TGTGCCAGCAGCCAAGATATTGGTGGGCAGGATCAGCCCCAGCATTTT.

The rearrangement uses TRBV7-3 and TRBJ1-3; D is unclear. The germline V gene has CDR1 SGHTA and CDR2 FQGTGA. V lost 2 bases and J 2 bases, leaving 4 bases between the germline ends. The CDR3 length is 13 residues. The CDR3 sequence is CASSLFTGNTIYF. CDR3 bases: TGTGCCAGCAGCTTATTTACTGGAAACACCATATATTTT.

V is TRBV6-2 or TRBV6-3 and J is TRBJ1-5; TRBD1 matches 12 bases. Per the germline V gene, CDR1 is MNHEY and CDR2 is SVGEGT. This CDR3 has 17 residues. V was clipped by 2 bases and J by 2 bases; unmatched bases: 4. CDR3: CASSYKGQGAGNQPQHF. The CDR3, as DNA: TGTGCCAGCAGTTACAAGGGACAGGGGGCTGGCAATCAGCCCCAGCATTTT.

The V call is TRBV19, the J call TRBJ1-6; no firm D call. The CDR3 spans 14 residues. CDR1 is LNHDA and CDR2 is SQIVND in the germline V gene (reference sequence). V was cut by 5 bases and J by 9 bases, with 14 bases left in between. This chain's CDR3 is CASSFLGESSPLHF. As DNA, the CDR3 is TGTGCCAGTAGTTTTCTGGGAGAGAGTTCACCCCTCCACTTT.

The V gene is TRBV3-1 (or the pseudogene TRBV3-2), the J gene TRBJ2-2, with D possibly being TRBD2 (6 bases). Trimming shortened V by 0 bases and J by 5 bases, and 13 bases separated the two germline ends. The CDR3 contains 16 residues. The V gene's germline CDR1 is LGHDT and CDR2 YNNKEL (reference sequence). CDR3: CASSQDAGPGTGELFF. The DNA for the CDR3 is TGTGCCAGCAGCCAAGATGCGGGGCCGGGGACCGGGGAGCTGTTTTTT.

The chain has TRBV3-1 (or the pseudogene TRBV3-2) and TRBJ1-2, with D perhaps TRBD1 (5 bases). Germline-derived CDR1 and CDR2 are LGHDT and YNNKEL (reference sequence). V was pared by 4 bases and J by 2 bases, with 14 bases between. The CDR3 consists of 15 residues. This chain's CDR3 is CASSLHSTANYGYTF. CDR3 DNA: TGTGCCAGCAGCCTCCACTCGACAGCCAACTATGGCTACACCTTC.

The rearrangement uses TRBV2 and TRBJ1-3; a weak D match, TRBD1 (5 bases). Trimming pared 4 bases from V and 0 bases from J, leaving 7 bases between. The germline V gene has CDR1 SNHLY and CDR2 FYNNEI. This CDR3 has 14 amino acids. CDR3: CASSGDSSGNTIYF. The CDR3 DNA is TGTGCCAGCAGTGGCGACAGCTCTGGAAACACCATATATTTT.

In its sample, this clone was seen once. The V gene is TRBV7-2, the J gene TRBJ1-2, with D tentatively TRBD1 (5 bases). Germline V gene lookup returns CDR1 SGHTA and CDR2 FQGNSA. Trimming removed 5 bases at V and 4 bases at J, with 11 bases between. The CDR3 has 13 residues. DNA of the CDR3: TGTGCCAGCAGCCAACCGACAGTCTATGGCTACACCTTC. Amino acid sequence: CASSQPTVYGYTF.

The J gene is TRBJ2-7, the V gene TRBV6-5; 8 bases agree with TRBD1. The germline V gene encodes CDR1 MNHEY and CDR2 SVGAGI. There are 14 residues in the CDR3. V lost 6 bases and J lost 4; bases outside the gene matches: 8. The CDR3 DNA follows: TGTGCCAGCAGCCCAGGGGGCGCCATTTACGAGCAGTACTTC. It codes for CASSPGGAIYEQYF.

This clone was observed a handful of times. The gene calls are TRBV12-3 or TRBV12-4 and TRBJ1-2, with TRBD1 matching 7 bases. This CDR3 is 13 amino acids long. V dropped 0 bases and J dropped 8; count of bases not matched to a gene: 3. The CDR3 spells CASSLARGGGYTF. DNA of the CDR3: TGTGCCAGCAGTTTAGCAAGAGGGGGCGGCTACACCTTC.

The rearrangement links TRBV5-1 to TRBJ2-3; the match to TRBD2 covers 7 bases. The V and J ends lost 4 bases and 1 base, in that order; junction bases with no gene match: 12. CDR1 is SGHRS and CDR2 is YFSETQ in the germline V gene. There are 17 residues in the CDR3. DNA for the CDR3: TGCGCCAGCAGCCGCGGGGGACTCTCTAGGGGCACAGATACGCAGTATTTT. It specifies CASSRGGLSRGTDTQYF.

This CDR3 reads CASSLDGSGNYEQYF. The CDR3, as DNA: TGTGCCAGCAGCTTAGATGGGAGCGGGAACTACGAGCAGTACTTC. The chain joins TRBV7-2 to TRBJ2-7; TRBD2 matches 7 bases. CDR1 is SGHTA, CDR2 FQGNSA, per germline. The CDR3 loop spans 15 amino acids. V lost 1 base, J lost 3 bases, and 6 bases stayed unmatched.

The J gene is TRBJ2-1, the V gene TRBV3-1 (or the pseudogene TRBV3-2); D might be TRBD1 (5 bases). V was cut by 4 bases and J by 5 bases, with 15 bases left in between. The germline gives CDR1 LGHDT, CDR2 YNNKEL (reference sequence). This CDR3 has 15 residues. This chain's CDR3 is CASSRAGSVHNEQFF. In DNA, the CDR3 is TGTGCCAGCAGCCGCGCAGGGTCGGTACACAATGAGCAGTTCTTC.

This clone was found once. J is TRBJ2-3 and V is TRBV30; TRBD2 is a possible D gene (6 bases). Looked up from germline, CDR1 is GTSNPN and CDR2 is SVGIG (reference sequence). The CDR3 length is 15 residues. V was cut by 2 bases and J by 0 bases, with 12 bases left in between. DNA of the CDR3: TGTGCCTGGAGTCCGGGTAGCGGTAGCACAGATACGCAGTATTTT. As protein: CAWSPGSGSTDTQYF.

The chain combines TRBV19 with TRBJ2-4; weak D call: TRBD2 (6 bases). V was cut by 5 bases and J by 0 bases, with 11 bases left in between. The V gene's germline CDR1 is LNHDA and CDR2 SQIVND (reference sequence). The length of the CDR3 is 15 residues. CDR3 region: CASSSGVLAKNIQYF. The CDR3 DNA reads TGTGCCAGTAGTTCGGGGGTCCTAGCCAAAAACATTCAGTACTTC.